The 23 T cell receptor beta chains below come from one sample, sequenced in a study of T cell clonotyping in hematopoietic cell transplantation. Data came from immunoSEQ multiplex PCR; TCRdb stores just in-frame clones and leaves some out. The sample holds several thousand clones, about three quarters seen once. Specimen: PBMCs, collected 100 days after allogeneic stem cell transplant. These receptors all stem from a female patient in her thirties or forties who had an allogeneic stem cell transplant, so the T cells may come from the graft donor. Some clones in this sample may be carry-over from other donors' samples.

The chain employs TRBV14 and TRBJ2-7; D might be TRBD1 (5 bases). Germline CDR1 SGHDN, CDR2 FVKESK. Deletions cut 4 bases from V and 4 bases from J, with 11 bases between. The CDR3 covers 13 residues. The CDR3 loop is CASSPTDFYEQYF. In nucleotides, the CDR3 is TGTGCCAGCAGCCCGACAGATTTTTACGAGCAGTACTTC.

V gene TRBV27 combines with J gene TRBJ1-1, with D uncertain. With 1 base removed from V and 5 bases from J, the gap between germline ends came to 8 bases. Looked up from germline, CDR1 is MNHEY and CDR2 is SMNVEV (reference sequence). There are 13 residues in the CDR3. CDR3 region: CASSLFLSTEAFF. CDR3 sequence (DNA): TGTGCCAGCAGTTTATTCTTGAGTACTGAAGCTTTCTTT.

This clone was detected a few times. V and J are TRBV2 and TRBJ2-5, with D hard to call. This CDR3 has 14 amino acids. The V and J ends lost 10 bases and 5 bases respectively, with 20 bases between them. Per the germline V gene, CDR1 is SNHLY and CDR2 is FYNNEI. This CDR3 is CATLYDKWRETQYF. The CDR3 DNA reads TGTGCCACCTTATACGACAAATGGCGGGAGACCCAGTACTTC.

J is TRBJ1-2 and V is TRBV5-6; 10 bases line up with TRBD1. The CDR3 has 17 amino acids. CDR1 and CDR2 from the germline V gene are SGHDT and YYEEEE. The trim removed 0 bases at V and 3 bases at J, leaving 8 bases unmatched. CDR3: CASSLGETGGKDYGYTF. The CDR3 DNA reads TGTGCCAGCAGCTTGGGTGAGACAGGGGGCAAAGACTATGGCTACACCTTC.

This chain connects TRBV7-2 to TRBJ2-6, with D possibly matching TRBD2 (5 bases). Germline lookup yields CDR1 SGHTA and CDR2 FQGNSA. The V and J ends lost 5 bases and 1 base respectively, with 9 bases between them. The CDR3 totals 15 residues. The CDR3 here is CASSGPGSGANVLTF. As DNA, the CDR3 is TGTGCCAGCAGCGGTCCGGGGTCTGGGGCCAACGTCCTGACTTTC.

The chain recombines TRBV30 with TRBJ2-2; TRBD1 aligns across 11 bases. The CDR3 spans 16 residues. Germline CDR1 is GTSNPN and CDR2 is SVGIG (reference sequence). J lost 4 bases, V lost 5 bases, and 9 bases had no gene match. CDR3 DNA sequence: TGTGCCTGGCGTTCTACCGGGACAGGGGGCACCGGGGAGCTGTTTTTT. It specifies CAWRSTGTGGTGELFF. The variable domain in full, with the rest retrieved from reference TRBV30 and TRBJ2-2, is SQTIHQWPATLVQPVGSPLSLECTVEGTSNPNLYWYRQAAGRGLQLLFYSVGIGQISSEVPQNLSASRPQDRQFILSSKKLLLSDSGFYLCAWRSTGTGGTGELFFGEGSRLTVL.

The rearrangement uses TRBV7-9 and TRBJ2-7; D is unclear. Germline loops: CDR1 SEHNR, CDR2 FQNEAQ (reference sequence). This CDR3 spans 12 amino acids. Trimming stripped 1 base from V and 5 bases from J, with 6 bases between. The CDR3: CASSLEGNEQYF. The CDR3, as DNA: TGTGCCAGCAGCTTAGAGGGAAACGAGCAGTACTTC.

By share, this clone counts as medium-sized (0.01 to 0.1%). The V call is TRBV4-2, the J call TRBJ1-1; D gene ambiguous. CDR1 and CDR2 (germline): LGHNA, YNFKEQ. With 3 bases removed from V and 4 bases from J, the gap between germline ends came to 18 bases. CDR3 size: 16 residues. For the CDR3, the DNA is TGTGCCAGCAGCCAGCATTGGCCCACAGTGAGCACTGAAGCTTTCTTT. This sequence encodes CASSQHWPTVSTEAFF.

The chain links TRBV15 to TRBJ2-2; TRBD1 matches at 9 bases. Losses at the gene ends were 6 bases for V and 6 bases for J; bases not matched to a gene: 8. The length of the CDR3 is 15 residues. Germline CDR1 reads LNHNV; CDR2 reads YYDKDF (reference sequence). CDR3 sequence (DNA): TGTGCCACCAGTTCCCGGGACAGGGATCCCGGGGAGCTGTTTTTT. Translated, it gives CATSSRDRDPGELFF.

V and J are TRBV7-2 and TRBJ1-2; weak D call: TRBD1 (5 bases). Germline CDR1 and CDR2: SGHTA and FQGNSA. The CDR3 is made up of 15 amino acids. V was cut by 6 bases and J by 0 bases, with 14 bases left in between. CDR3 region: CASRPQGVSNYGYTF. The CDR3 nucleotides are TGTGCCAGCAGGCCTCAGGGAGTCTCTAACTATGGCTACACCTTC.

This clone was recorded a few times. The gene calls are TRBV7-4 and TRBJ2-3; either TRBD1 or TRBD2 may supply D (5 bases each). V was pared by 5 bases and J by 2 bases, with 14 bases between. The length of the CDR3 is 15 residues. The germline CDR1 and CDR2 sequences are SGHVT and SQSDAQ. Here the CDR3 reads CASSGPGPYTDTQYF. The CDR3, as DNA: TGTGCCAGCAGCGGTCCGGGACCATACACAGATACGCAGTATTTT.

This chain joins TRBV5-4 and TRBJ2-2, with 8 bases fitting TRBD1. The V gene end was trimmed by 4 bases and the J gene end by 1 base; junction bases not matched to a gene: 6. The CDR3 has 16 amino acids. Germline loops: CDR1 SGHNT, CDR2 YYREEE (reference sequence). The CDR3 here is CASSAGGTGNTGELFF. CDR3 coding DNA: TGTGCCAGCAGCGCCGGCGGGACAGGGAACACCGGGGAGCTGTTTTTT. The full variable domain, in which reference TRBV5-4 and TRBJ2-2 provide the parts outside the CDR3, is ETGVTQSPTHLIKTRGQQVTLRCSSQSGHNTVSWYQQALGQGPQFIFQYYREEENGRGNFPPRFSGLQFPNYSSELNVNALELDDSALYLCASSAGGTGNTGELFFGEGSRLTVL.

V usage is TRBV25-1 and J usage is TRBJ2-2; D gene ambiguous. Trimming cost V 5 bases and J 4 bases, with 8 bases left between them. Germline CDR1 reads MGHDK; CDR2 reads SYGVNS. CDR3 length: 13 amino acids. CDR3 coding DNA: TGTGCCAGCAGTCAAACAGTCACCGGGGAGCTGTTTTTT. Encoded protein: CASSQTVTGELFF.

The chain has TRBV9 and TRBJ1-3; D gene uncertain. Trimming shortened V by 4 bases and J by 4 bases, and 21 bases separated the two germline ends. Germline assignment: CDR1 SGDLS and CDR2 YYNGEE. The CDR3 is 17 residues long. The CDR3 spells CASSPQPGRIVGNTIYF. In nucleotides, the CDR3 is TGTGCCAGCAGCCCACAGCCGGGGAGGATAGTGGGAAACACCATATATTTT. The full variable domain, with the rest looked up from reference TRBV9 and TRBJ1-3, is DSGVTQTPKHLITATGQRVTLRCSPRSGDLSVYWYQQSLDQGLQFLIQYYNGEERAKGNILERFSAQQFPDLHSELNLSSLELGDSALYFCASSPQPGRIVGNTIYFGEGSWLTVV.

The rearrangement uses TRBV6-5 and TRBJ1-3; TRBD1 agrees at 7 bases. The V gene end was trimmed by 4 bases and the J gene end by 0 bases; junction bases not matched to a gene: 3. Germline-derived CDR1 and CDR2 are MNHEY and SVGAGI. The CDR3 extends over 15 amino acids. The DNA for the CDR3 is TGTGCCAGCAGTTTTGACAGGGCCTCTGGAAACACCATATATTTT. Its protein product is CASSFDRASGNTIYF.

CDR3 sequence reads: CASSASKFETQYF. For the CDR3, the DNA is TGTGCCAGCAGCGCATCAAAGTTCGAGACCCAGTACTTC. This chain links TRBV9 with TRBJ2-5; D unresolved. Germline V gives CDR1 SGDLS, CDR2 YYNGEE. The CDR3 is made up of 13 amino acids. Trimming took 3 bases from V and 5 from J, leaving 11 bases between them.

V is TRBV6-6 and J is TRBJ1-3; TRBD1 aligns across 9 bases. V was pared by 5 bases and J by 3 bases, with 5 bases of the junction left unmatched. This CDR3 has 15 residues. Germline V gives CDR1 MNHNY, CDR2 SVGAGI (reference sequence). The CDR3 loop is CASSPTGGGGNTIYF. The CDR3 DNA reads TGTGCCAGCAGTCCGACAGGGGGTGGTGGAAACACCATATATTTT.

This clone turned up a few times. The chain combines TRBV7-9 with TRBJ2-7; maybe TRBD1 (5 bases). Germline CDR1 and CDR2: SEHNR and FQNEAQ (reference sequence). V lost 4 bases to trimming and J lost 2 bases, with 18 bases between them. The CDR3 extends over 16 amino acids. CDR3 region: CASSSRPARETYEQYF. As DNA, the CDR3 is TGTGCCAGCAGCTCAAGACCCGCCAGGGAAACCTACGAGCAGTACTTC.

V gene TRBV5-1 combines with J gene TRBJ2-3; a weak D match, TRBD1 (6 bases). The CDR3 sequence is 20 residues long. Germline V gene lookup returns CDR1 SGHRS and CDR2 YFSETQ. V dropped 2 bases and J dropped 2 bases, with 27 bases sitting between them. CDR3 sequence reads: CASSFNGYQGQSIITDTQYF. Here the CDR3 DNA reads TGCGCCAGCAGCTTTAACGGTTACCAGGGGCAATCGATCATCACAGATACGCAGTATTTT.

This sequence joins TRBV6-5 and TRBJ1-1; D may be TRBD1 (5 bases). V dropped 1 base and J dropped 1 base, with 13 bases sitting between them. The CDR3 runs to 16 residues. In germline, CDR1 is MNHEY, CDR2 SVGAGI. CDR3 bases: TGTGCCAGCAGTTACTATAGAACGCAGGGGAACACTGAAGCTTTCTTT. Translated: CASSYYRTQGNTEAFF.

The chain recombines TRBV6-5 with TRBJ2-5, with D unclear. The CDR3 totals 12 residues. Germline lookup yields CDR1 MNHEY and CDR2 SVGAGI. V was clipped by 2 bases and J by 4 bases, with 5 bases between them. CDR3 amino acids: CASSYRGETQYF. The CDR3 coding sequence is TGTGCCAGCAGTTACAGAGGAGAGACCCAGTACTTC.

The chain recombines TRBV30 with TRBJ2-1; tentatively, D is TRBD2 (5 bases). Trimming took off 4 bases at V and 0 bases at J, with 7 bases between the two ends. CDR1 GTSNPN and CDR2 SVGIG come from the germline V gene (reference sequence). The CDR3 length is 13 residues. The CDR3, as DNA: TGTGCCTGGACACTAGACTCCTACAATGAGCAGTTCTTC. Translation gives CAWTLDSYNEQFF.

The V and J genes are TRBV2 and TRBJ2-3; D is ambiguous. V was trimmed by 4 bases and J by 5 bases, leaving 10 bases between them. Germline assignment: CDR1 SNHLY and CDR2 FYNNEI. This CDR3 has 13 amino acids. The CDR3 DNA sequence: TGTGCCAGCAGTGTAGAAGTGGGAGATACGCAGTATTTT. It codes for CASSVEVGDTQYF.